This T cell receptor (beta chain) was documented in a study of OX40 agonist ivuxolimab in advanced cancers. About the research overall: Ivuxolimab doses were 0.01, 0.1, 0.3, 1.5, 3 or 10 mg/kg every 2 weeks.

General observations from the study: The 0.1-3.0 mg/kg partial responders had among the lowest clonal expansion.

Notes on this clone: Its target is not known.

The table came from immunoSEQ multiplex PCR; TCRdb's copy has only in-frame clones and leaves some out. The top ten clones hold 0.8% to 1% of a sample with tens of thousands of clones, about 86% of them seen once. V was trimmed by 5 bases and J by 4 bases, leaving 7 bases between them. CDR3 size: 12 residues. Germline assignment: CDR1 MGHDK and CDR2 SYGVNS. The material was CD4+ or CD8+ T cells sorted from blood, obtained in a trial of the OX40 agonist ivuxolimab. This chain joins TRBV25-1 and TRBJ2-3; D not resolved. The clonotype originates from an adult with an advanced solid tumor such as melanoma, head and neck, liver or kidney cancer. For the CDR3, the DNA is TGTGCCAGCAGTCGAACGTCAGATACGCAGTATTTT. It codes for CASSRTSDTQYF.